This is a list of T cell receptor beta chains from one sample in a study of T cells in localized non-small cell lung cancer. Profiling relied on immunoSEQ multiplex PCR, and the TCRdb table lists in-frame clones only, not all of them. Among 70,000 to 100,000 clones listed, approximately 80% were seen once. Here the sequenced sample was peripheral blood, taken before any cancer treatment. The receptors originated from a female donor aged 60 or older with stage I lung adenocarcinoma. The CDR3 runs from the conserved cysteine through the conserved F or W.

CDR3 protein: CASSPGQMNTEAFF
V gene: TRBV9

CDR3 protein: CASSLDFTYGYTF
V gene: TRBV11-2

CDR3 protein: CASSIHWSRDTDQPQHF
V gene: TRBV19

CDR3 protein: CSVLGQGREKLFF
V gene: TRBV29-1

CDR3 protein: CASSLQPSQIADEQYF
V gene: TRBV7-2

CDR3 protein: CASRQATNEKLFF
V gene: TRBV5-1

CDR3 protein: CATSRELAGVSDTQYF
V gene: TRBV15

CDR3 protein: CASSEGLASLTGELFF
V gene: TRBV7-3

CDR3 protein: CASSAGLDTTEQYF
V gene: TRBV5-4

CDR3 protein: CASSYSMLYEQYF
V gene: TRBV6-5

CDR3 protein: CASSSATGKGNQPQHF
V gene: TRBV5-5

CDR3 protein: CASSVETGDARGLATDTQYF
V gene: TRBV9

CDR3 protein: CASSLDAPAYNEQFF
V gene: TRBV7-6

CDR3 protein: CASSFGGNNEQYF
V gene: TRBV7-2

CDR3 protein: CASSYKGQGASYGYTF
V gene: TRBV5-1

CDR3 protein: CASSQTAGSYEQYF
V gene: TRBV14

CDR3 protein: CASSVLNTEAFF
V gene: TRBV2

CDR3 protein: CASTVVAGGIGGEQFF
V gene: TRBV5-4

CDR3 protein: CASSLRGLAAGADTQYF
V gene: TRBV5-4

CDR3 protein: CASSSRGSLPGTDTQYF
V gene: TRBV7-9

CDR3 protein: CASSQEEMIPFF
V gene: TRBV4-2

CDR3 protein: CASSPRGGYSYEQYF
V gene: TRBV6-1

CDR3 protein: CASSQLPPQGLNTEAFF
V gene: TRBV4-1

CDR3 protein: CASSKRGNREETQYF
V gene: TRBV19

CDR3 protein: CASSPTGTYTDTQYF
V gene: TRBV2

CDR3 protein: CASSSLQGNEQFF
V gene: TRBV5-1

CDR3 protein: CASSLVGGNTEAFF
V gene: TRBV7-2

CDR3 protein: CAWSVGTPSSDEQYF
V gene: TRBV30

CDR3 protein: CASSLGDMLGETQYF
V gene: TRBV5-1

CDR3 protein: CASRGQGARTEAFF
V gene: TRBV28

CDR3 protein: CAWRWTGGRGYEQYF
V gene: TRBV30

CDR3 protein: CASSLGPGADEQYF
V gene: TRBV7-9

CDR3 protein: CASIRGTGNSPLHF
V gene: TRBV6-6

CDR3 protein: CASSPAGTGGYTQYF
V gene: TRBV18

CDR3 protein: CASSSGGRGVTSEAFF
V gene: TRBV6-6

CDR3 protein: CASNSLGPAASYEQYF
V gene: TRBV5-6

CDR3 protein: CAWNGHSYEQYF
V gene: TRBV30